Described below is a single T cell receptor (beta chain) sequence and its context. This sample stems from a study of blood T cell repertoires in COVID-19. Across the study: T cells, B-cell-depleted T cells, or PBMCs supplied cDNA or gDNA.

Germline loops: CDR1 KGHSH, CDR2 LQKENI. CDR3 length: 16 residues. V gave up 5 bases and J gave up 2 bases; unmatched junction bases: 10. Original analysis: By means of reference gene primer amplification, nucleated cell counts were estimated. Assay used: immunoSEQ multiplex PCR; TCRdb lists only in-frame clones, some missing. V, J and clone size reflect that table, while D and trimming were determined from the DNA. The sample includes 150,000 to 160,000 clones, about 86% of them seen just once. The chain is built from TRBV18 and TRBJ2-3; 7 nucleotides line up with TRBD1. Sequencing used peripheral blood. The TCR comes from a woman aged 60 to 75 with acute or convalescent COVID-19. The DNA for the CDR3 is TGTGCCAGCTCAAAGACCCCGGGACAGCCCACAGATACGCAGTATTTT. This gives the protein CASSKTPGQPTDTQYF. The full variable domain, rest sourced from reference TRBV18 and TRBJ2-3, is NAGVMQNPRHLVRRRGQEARLRCSPMKGHSHVYWYRQLPEEGLKFMVYLQKENIIDESGMPKERFSAEFPKEGPSILRIQQVVRGDSAAYFCASSKTPGQPTDTQYFGPGTRLTVL.